This T cell receptor (beta chain) was obtained from a study of T cell repertoires in cytomegalovirus infection. Study as a whole: Evidence of both CMV infection and a matching HLA type came from public TCR beta signatures.

TCRdb used MiXCR to reprocess the reads, holding one entry per CDR3 protein. This table has roughly 730,000 distinct CDR3 sequences, around 31% appearing once. As regards this clonotype: Its antigen remains unknown.

The sample consisted of cultured PBMCs, taken from culture after CMV antigen stimulation. The clonotype originates from a human donor in good health (CMV status not recorded). Some clones in this sample may be carry-over from other donors' samples.

Here the CDR3 reads CASSFGGPRGQPQHF. The CDR3 DNA follows: TGTGCCAGCAGTTTCGGGGGGCCTCGGGGTCAGCCCCAGCATTTT. The V gene is TRBV12-3 or TRBV12-4, the J gene TRBJ1-5; tentative D call: TRBD1 (6 bases). Trimming pared 3 bases from V and 6 bases from J, leaving 15 bases between. This CDR3 contains 15 residues.